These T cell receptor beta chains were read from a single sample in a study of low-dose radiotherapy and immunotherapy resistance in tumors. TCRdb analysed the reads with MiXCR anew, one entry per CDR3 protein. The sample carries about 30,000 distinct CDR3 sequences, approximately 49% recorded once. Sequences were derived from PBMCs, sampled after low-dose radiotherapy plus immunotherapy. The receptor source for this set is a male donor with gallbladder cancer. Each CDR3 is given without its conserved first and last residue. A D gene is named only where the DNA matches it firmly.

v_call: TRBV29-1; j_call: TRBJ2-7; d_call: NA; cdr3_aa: SVGDRSISYEQY
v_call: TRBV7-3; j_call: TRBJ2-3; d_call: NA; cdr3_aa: ASSLADTQY
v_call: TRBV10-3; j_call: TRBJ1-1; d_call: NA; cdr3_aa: AIKGAGDTEAF
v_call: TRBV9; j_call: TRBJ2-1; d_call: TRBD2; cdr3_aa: ASSVTSGRVNEQF
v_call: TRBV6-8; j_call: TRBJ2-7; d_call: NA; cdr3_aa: ASSPTGPYEQY
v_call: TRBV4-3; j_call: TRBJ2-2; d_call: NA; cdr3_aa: ASSQEHTSGPGELF
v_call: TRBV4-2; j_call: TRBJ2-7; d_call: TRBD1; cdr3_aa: ASSHPGQKTYEQY
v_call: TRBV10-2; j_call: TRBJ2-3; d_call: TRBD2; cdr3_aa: ASSVLAGTDTQY
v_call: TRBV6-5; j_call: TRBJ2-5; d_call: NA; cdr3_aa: ASTQNGGGKGETQY
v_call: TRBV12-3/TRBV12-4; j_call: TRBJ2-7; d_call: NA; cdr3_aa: ASSFPTGSSYEQY
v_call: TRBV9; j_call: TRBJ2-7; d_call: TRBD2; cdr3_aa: ASSGGTSSYEQY
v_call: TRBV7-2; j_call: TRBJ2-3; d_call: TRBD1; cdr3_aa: ASRARGPTDTQY
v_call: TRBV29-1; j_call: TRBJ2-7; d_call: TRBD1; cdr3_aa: SVEELYRGREQY
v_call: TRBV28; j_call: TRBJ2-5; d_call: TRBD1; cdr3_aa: ASSFAQGGKETQY
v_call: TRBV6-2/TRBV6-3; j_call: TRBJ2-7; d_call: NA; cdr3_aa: ASSSPGPGSYEQY
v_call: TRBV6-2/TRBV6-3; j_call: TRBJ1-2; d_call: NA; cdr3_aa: ASSPWANYGYT
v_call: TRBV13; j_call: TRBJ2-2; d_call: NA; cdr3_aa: ANARRGVANTGELF
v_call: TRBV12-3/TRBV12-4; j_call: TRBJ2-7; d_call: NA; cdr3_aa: ASSLERASYEQY
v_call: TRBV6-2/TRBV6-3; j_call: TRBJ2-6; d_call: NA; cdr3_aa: ASSKRDSGANVLT
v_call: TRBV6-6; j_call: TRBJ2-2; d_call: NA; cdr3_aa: ASRGLAANTGELFF
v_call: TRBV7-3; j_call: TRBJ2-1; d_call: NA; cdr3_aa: ASSELAGLYNEQF
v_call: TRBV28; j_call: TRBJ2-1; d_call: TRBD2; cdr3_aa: ASSLGSGRLSGYYNEQF
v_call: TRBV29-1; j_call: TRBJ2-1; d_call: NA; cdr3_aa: SVESSWGNEQF
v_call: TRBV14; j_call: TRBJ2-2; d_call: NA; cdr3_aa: ASSQVAGATGELF
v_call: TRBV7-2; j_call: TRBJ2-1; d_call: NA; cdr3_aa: ASSLRSGPNEQF
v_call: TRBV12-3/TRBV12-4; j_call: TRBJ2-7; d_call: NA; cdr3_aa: ASRGAEGSYEQY
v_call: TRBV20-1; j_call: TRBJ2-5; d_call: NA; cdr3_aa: SASPEGQGNQETQY
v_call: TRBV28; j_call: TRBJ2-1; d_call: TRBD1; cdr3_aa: ASRVDRGFTYNEQF
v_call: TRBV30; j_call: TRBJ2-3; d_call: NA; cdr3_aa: AWSVRPGNRTQY
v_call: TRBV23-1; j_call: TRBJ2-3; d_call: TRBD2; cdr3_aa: ASTSGRGTDTQY
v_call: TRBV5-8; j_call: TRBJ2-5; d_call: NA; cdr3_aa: ASSRRDNQETQY
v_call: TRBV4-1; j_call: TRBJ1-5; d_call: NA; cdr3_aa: ASSQEERPINQPQH
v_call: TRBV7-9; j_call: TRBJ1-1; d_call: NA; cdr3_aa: ASRQIMMNTEAF
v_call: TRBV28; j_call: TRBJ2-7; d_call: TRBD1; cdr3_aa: ASSFRDRIYEQY
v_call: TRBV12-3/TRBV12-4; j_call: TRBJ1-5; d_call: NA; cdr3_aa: ASSGDRDNQPQH
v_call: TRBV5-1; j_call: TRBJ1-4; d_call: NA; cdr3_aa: ASSLSSRQAGEKLF
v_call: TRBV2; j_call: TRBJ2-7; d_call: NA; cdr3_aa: ASSDGHSSYEQY